This is a list of T cell receptor beta chains from one sample in a study of long-term antiretroviral therapy in people with HIV. The assay was immunoSEQ multiplex PCR, and TCRdb's table has in-frame clones only and misses some. The repertoire includes approximately 29,000 clones, 70% to 90% of them detected once, and around 13% sits in the top ten. The sequences come from unsorted PBMCs, collected 1.1 years after starting antiretroviral therapy. Receptor source: a man younger than 35 with HIV. Each CDR3 is given with its conserved first and last residue. The D gene is left open where the match is weak. The size of a clone is reported for some rows only, either as once, few or many, or as a class for expanded clones.

>TRBJ1-4|TRBV2|once|TRBD1
CASTRTGGREKLFF
TGTGCCAGCACCCGGACAGGGGGTCGTGAAAAACTGTTTTTT
>TRBJ1-1|TRBV6-6|.|TRBD1
CASSLTGLAEAFF
TGTGCCAGCAGTTTGACAGGGCTCGCTGAAGCTTTCTTT
>TRBJ2-4|TRBV7-8|once|TRBD1
CASSLGTGVGIQYF
TGTGCCAGCAGCCTCGGGACAGGGGTGGGCATTCAGTACTTC
>TRBJ1-1|TRBV5-1|.|TRBD1
CASRVTGGVGTEAFF
TGCGCCAGCAGGGTAACAGGGGGTGTTGGCACTGAAGCTTTCTTT
>TRBJ1-3|TRBV2|.|.
CASGVRVSGNTIYF
TGTGCCAGCGGTGTCCGGGTGTCTGGAAACACCATATATTTT
>TRBJ2-7|TRBV7-3|.|.
CASSAAEGYEQYF
TGTGCCAGCAGCGCCGCCGAGGGGTACGAGCAGTACTTC
>TRBJ1-1|TRBV9|once|.
CASSGPNTEAFF
TGTGCCAGCAGCGGACCGAATACTGAAGCTTTCTTT
>TRBJ1-1|TRBV7-8|.|TRBD1
CASSDLRTGGTFEAFF
TGTGCCAGCAGCGACCTCCGAACAGGGGGCACCTTCGAAGCTTTCTTT
>TRBJ2-1|TRBV5-5|.|.
CASSLSLRLDEQFF
TGTGCCAGCAGCTTGTCCCTCCGGTTGGATGAGCAGTTCTTC
>TRBJ1-1|TRBV7-6|.|.
CASSLDQGSEAFF
TGTGCCAGCAGCTTAGATCAGGGATCAGAAGCTTTCTTT
>TRBJ2-7|TRBV7-9|.|TRBD2
CASSFTGGSYEQYF
TGTGCCAGCAGCTTCACGGGGGGGTCCTACGAGCAGTACTTC
>TRBJ1-4|TRBV7-2|.|.
CASSLSFATNEKLFF
TGTGCCAGCAGCCTTTCTTTTGCAACTAATGAAAAACTGTTTTTT
>TRBJ1-2|TRBV27|.|.
CASSLANRLYGYTF
TGTGCCAGCAGTTTAGCTAACAGACTCTATGGCTACACCTTC